Listed below are T cell receptor beta chains from one sample, sequenced in a study of naive and memory T cell subsets. TCRdb reprocessed the UMI-ligation and nested PCR reads via MiXCR and lists one record per CDR3 protein. This table holds 120,000 or so distinct CDR3 sequences, just over 35% found once. Sequences were obtained from central memory CD4+ T cells from blood. The receptors stem from a human donor in good health. Each CDR3 is given with its conserved first and last residue. D genes are given only for firm matches. Where a row states a size, it is once, few, many or the class of an expanded clone; other rows omit it.

>TRBJ2-3|.|TRBD1|TRBV5-1
CASSLYPDRVGDTQYF
TGCGCCAGCAGCCTTTATCCGGACAGGGTAGGGGATACGCAGTATTTT
>TRBJ2-1|.|TRBD2|TRBV7-8
CASSFRTSRGEQFF
TGTGCCAGCAGCTTTCGGACTAGCCGGGGGGAGCAGTTCTTC
>TRBJ2-3|few|.|TRBV5-1
CASSLPELSTDTQYF
TGCGCCAGCAGCCTTCCGGAACTCAGCACAGATACGCAGTATTTT
>TRBJ1-5|.|.|TRBV12-3/TRBV12-4
CASSLVVQGNQPQHF
TGTGCCAGCAGTTTGGTGGTCCAGGGCAATCAGCCCCAGCATTTT
>TRBJ1-5|many|.|TRBV6-6
CASSPGLDQPQHF
TGTGCCAGCAGCCCCGGATTGGATCAGCCCCAGCATTTT
>TRBJ2-1|few|TRBD1|TRBV24-1
CATIETGGYNEQFF
TGTGCCACCATAGAGACAGGGGGGTACAATGAGCAGTTCTTC
>TRBJ2-5|.|TRBD1|TRBV7-2
CASSYSGTGRETQYF
TGTGCCAGCAGCTACTCCGGGACAGGCAGGGAGACCCAGTACTTC
>TRBJ1-5|few|.|TRBV6-1
CASSRGSRDNQPQHF
TGTGCCAGCAGTAGAGGGAGCAGAGACAATCAGCCCCAGCATTTT
>TRBJ2-1|many|TRBD2|TRBV20-1
CSARDEAGGSYNEQFF
TGCAGTGCTAGAGATGAAGCGGGAGGTTCCTACAATGAGCAGTTCTTC
>TRBJ2-1|.|TRBD2|TRBV5-1
CASSPVLAGVEQQFF
TGCGCCAGCAGCCCCGTTCTAGCGGGGGTGGAGCAGCAGTTCTTC
>TRBJ2-7|few|TRBD2|TRBV7-2
CASSTRTRSSYEQYF
TGTGCCAGCAGCACAAGGACTAGGAGCTCCTACGAGCAGTACTTC
>TRBJ2-7|.|TRBD1|TRBV10-3
CAISEQGDEQYF
TGTGCCATCAGCGAGCAGGGGGACGAGCAGTACTTC